The sample holds a few counts of the clone carrying this T cell receptor (beta chain). Antigen unknown. This specimen belongs to a study of identical twins. The CDR3 has 13 amino acids. Germline loops: CDR1 ENHRY, CDR2 SYGVKD. Trimming removed 4 bases at V and 3 bases at J, with 9 bases between. Each CDR3 protein gets one entry after TCRdb re-called the 5' RACE reads with MiXCR. The profile shows some 440,000 distinct CDR3 sequences, approximately 25% of them singletons. Notes on the study in general: Abundant cord blood beta clonotypes carried fewer insertions; memory repertoires showed none.

These records were also assigned to another study, of T cells expressing NK-cell markers. This second study notes: Several experiments employed an anti-gamma-delta TCR antibody to confine sorting to alpha-beta TCR T cells.

The receptor comes from a woman aged 18-29 years in good health. Sequencing was done on a sample of CD4+ T cells sorted from blood. The chain couples TRBV10-3 to TRBJ1-1, with D tentatively TRBD1 (6 bases). CDR3 loop: CAISAQGYTEAFF. CDR3 bases: TGTGCCATCAGTGCACAGGGTTACACTGAAGCTTTCTTT.